This is a list of T cell receptor beta chains from one sample in a study of T cells in pancreatic ductal adenocarcinoma. Profiling relied on immunoSEQ multiplex PCR, and the TCRdb table lists in-frame clones only, not all of them. The sample lists several thousand clones, 89% occurring once. Sequenced input: PBMCs. Receptors were obtained from a human donor with pancreatic ductal adenocarcinoma. Each CDR3 is given with its conserved first and last residue. D genes are given only for firm matches. Some rows mark clone size as missing; the rest say once, few, many or name a class of expanded clone.

J: TRBJ1-1
size: NA
D: NA
V: TRBV6-1
CDR3: CASSERGTRANTEAFF
DNA: TGTGCCAGCAGTGAAAGGGGGACGCGAGCTAACACTGAAGCTTTCTTT

J: TRBJ2-1
size: NA
D: TRBD2
V: TRBV29-1
CDR3: CSVGRTSVANEQFF
DNA: TGCAGCGTTGGACGGACTAGCGTAGCTAATGAGCAGTTCTTC

J: TRBJ1-1
size: NA
D: NA
V: TRBV2
CDR3: CASSGVWGDTEAFF
DNA: TGTGCCAGCAGTGGAGTTTGGGGGGACACTGAAGCTTTCTTT

J: TRBJ2-5
size: NA
D: TRBD2
V: TRBV27
CDR3: CASSFTGREETQYF
DNA: TGTGCCAGCAGTTTTACGGGGAGGGAAGAGACCCAGTACTTC

J: TRBJ2-7
size: NA
D: NA
V: TRBV6-5
CDR3: CASSYMTSSYEQYF
DNA: TGTGCCAGCAGTTACATGACTAGCTCCTACGAGCAGTACTTC

J: TRBJ1-1
size: few
D: TRBD1
V: TRBV29-1
CDR3: CTTDRGNTEAFF
DNA: TGCACTACGGACAGGGGTAACACTGAAGCTTTCTTT

J: TRBJ1-2
size: NA
D: NA
V: TRBV18
CDR3: CASSPIDRNYGYTF
DNA: TGTGCCAGCTCACCAATCGACAGGAACTATGGCTACACCTTC

J: TRBJ1-2
size: NA
D: TRBD1
V: TRBV7-2
CDR3: CASSPSRQGRNGYTF
DNA: TGTGCCAGCAGTCCGTCGAGACAGGGGAGAAATGGCTACACCTTC

J: TRBJ2-2
size: once
D: TRBD2
V: TRBV5-4
CDR3: CASSLGLAGGIGELFF
DNA: TGTGCCAGCAGCTTGGGACTAGCGGGGGGAATAGGGGAGCTGTTTTTT

J: TRBJ2-3
size: NA
D: NA
V: TRBV6-5
CDR3: CASSRGADTQYF
DNA: TGTGCCAGCTCCAGGGGCGCAGATACGCAGTATTTT

J: TRBJ2-1
size: NA
D: TRBD2
V: TRBV25-1
CDR3: CASRGLAGGSYNEQFF
DNA: TGTGCCAGCAGGGGACTAGCGGGAGGGTCCTACAATGAGCAGTTCTTC

J: TRBJ2-7
size: NA
D: TRBD1
V: TRBV28
CDR3: CASSSGTDYEQYF
DNA: TGTGCCAGCAGTTCTGGGACAGACTACGAGCAGTACTTC

J: TRBJ1-2
size: NA
D: NA
V: TRBV28
CDR3: CASSLLSRRGYTF
DNA: TGTGCCAGCAGTTTATTGTCCCGTCGGGGCTACACCTTC

J: TRBJ1-5
size: large
D: TRBD1
V: TRBV4-1
CDR3: CASSPSISGGSNQPQHF
DNA: TGCGCCAGCAGCCCGTCTATTTCAGGGGGATCCAATCAGCCCCAGCATTTT

J: TRBJ2-3
size: NA
D: TRBD2
V: TRBV4-1
CDR3: CASSNRTSGGAYTQYF
DNA: TGCGCCAGCAGCAATCGGACTAGCGGGGGGGCATATACGCAGTATTTT

J: TRBJ1-5
size: NA
D: NA
V: TRBV19
CDR3: CASSIRAQGASNQPQHF
DNA: TGTGCCAGTAGTATAAGGGCACAGGGAGCTAGCAATCAGCCCCAGCATTTT

J: TRBJ2-1
size: NA
D: NA
V: TRBV19
CDR3: CASRGVGEQFF
DNA: TGTGCCAGTAGGGGCGTCGGTGAGCAGTTCTTC

J: TRBJ2-7
size: NA
D: NA
V: TRBV28
CDR3: CASTTGSEQYF
DNA: TGTGCCAGCACCACGGGGTCCGAGCAGTACTTC

J: TRBJ2-3
size: NA
D: NA
V: TRBV11-2
CDR3: CASSFGLSTDTQYF
DNA: TGTGCCAGCAGCTTCGGACTCTCCACAGATACGCAGTATTTT

J: TRBJ2-4
size: few
D: NA
V: TRBV20-1
CDR3: CSASGAIQYF
DNA: TGCAGTGCCTCAGGGGCCATTCAGTACTTC

J: TRBJ2-7
size: NA
D: NA
V: TRBV11-2
CDR3: CASSLLRGDEQYF
DNA: TGTGCCAGCAGCTTACTCCGGGGAGACGAGCAGTACTTC

J: TRBJ1-2
size: few
D: NA
V: TRBV7-9
CDR3: CASSLIRWGYTF
DNA: TGTGCCAGCAGCTTAATTCGGTGGGGCTACACCTTC

J: TRBJ2-7
size: NA
D: NA
V: TRBV6-1
CDR3: CASSEALTGVASYEQYF
DNA: TGTGCCAGCAGTGAAGCGCTTACAGGCGTAGCCTCCTACGAGCAGTACTTC

J: TRBJ2-5
size: NA
D: TRBD2
V: TRBV10-3
CDR3: CAISGLATQETQYF
DNA: TGTGCCATCAGTGGACTAGCGACACAAGAGACCCAGTACTTC

J: TRBJ1-1
size: NA
D: NA
V: TRBV9
CDR3: CASSVEPGLHTEAFF
DNA: TGTGCCAGCAGCGTAGAACCAGGGTTGCACACTGAAGCTTTCTTT

J: TRBJ2-7
size: NA
D: TRBD1
V: TRBV4-1
CDR3: CASSQSRDRMNEQYF
DNA: TGCGCCAGCAGCCAAAGCCGGGACAGGATGAACGAGCAGTACTTC

J: TRBJ1-2
size: NA
D: TRBD1
V: TRBV5-1
CDR3: CASSLGQGNGYTF
DNA: TGCGCCAGCAGCCTAGGACAGGGAAATGGCTACACCTTC

J: TRBJ1-3
size: once
D: NA
V: TRBV5-4
CDR3: CASSPVPNRGSGNTIYF
DNA: TGTGCCAGCAGTCCCGTCCCAAACCGAGGATCTGGAAACACCATATATTTT

J: TRBJ1-4
size: NA
D: NA
V: TRBV10-3
CDR3: CAIKEGLSNEKLFF
DNA: TGTGCCATCAAAGAGGGTTTATCTAATGAAAAACTGTTTTTT

J: TRBJ2-7
size: once
D: NA
V: TRBV5-1
CDR3: CASSLDGGSYEQYF
DNA: TGCGCCAGCAGCTTGGACGGCGGCTCCTACGAGCAGTACTTC

J: TRBJ2-2
size: NA
D: NA
V: TRBV6-6
CDR3: CASSTPDTGELFF
DNA: TGTGCCAGCAGTACCCCGGACACCGGGGAGCTGTTTTTT

J: TRBJ1-2
size: NA
D: TRBD1
V: TRBV7-9
CDR3: CASSLTQKGAYGYTF
DNA: TGTGCCAGCAGCTTAACTCAAAAGGGGGCTTATGGCTACACCTTC

J: TRBJ1-5
size: NA
D: TRBD1
V: TRBV2
CDR3: CASGGQANQPQHF
DNA: TGTGCCAGCGGGGGACAGGCCAATCAGCCCCAGCATTTT

J: TRBJ2-7
size: NA
D: TRBD1
V: TRBV6-6
CDR3: CATFGTEKFYEQYF
DNA: TGTGCCACCTTCGGGACAGAAAAATTTTACGAGCAGTACTTC

J: TRBJ2-7
size: NA
D: NA
V: TRBV20-1
CDR3: CSTGNYEQYF
DNA: TGCAGCACAGGGAACTACGAGCAGTACTTC

J: TRBJ1-6
size: NA
D: NA
V: TRBV18
CDR3: CASSPRGDSPLHF
DNA: TGTGCCAGCTCACCCCGGGGGGACTCACCCCTCCACTTT

J: TRBJ2-5
size: NA
D: NA
V: TRBV19
CDR3: CASSIGGYRGETQYF
DNA: TGTGCCAGTAGTATAGGTGGGTACCGCGGGGAGACCCAGTACTTC

J: TRBJ1-1
size: NA
D: TRBD1
V: TRBV18
CDR3: CASSPTGGMNTEAFF
DNA: TGTGCCAGCTCCCCGACAGGGGGGATGAACACTGAAGCTTTCTTT

J: TRBJ2-5
size: once
D: NA
V: TRBV7-2
CDR3: CASSLVVAGQETQYF
DNA: TGTGCCAGCAGCTTAGTGGTTGCAGGGCAAGAGACCCAGTACTTC

J: TRBJ2-7
size: few
D: NA
V: TRBV6-1
CDR3: CASSESGGRQYF
DNA: TGTGCCAGCAGTGAAAGTGGCGGGCGGCAGTACTTC

J: TRBJ2-3
size: NA
D: TRBD1
V: TRBV18
CDR3: CASSPVTVTGRLRYTDTQYF
DNA: TGTGCCAGCTCACCAGTGACGGTGACAGGGCGACTCAGGTACACAGATACGCAGTATTTT

J: TRBJ1-2
size: NA
D: NA
V: TRBV4-3
CDR3: CASSQDAGVGYGYTF
DNA: TGCGCCAGCAGCCAAGATGCCGGGGTGGGCTATGGCTACACCTTC

J: TRBJ2-5
size: NA
D: TRBD1
V: TRBV9
CDR3: CASSVGATGMETQYF
DNA: TGTGCCAGCAGCGTAGGGGCGACAGGGATGGAGACCCAGTACTTC

J: TRBJ2-7
size: NA
D: TRBD1
V: TRBV5-6
CDR3: CASSLSGTGAHEQYF
DNA: TGTGCCAGCAGCTTGTCCGGGACAGGGGCCCACGAGCAGTACTTC

J: TRBJ2-3
size: once
D: TRBD1
V: TRBV10-3
CDR3: CAIRDRGTDTQYF
DNA: TGTGCCATCAGGGACAGGGGCACAGATACGCAGTATTTT

J: TRBJ1-6
size: NA
D: NA
V: TRBV7-6
CDR3: CASSPGLYNSPLHF
DNA: TGTGCCAGCAGCCCCGGACTGTATAATTCACCCCTCCACTTT

J: TRBJ1-1
size: NA
D: TRBD1
V: TRBV5-4
CDR3: CASSQGGRGAFF
DNA: TGTGCCAGCAGCCAAGGGGGCAGGGGGGCTTTCTTT

J: TRBJ1-3
size: NA
D: TRBD1
V: TRBV18
CDR3: CASSPIWRTRQGPGNTIYF
DNA: TGTGCCAGCTCACCCATATGGAGGACCAGACAGGGCCCTGGAAACACCATATATTTT

J: TRBJ2-2
size: NA
D: TRBD2
V: TRBV7-7
CDR3: CASSAGTSGTGELFF
DNA: TGTGCTAGCAGCGCCGGGACTAGCGGGACCGGGGAGCTGTTTTTT

J: TRBJ1-5
size: NA
D: NA
V: TRBV6-1
CDR3: CASSNQGQPQHF
DNA: TGTGCCAGCAGTAACCAGGGACAGCCCCAGCATTTT

J: TRBJ2-7
size: once
D: TRBD1
V: TRBV30
CDR3: CAWSLTGNYYYYEQYF
DNA: TGTGCCTGGAGTCTGACAGGGAACTACTACTACTACGAGCAGTACTTC

J: TRBJ1-1
size: once
D: TRBD1
V: TRBV10-3
CDR3: CAISEHPRGLMNTEAFF
DNA: TGTGCCATCAGTGAGCACCCGAGGGGGCTAATGAACACTGAAGCTTTCTTT

J: TRBJ2-5
size: NA
D: TRBD2
V: TRBV4-2
CDR3: CASSQDWAGGKETQYF
DNA: TGTGCCAGCAGCCAAGATTGGGCGGGGGGAAAAGAGACCCAGTACTTC

J: TRBJ2-7
size: NA
D: NA
V: TRBV9
CDR3: CASSVAAGTYEQYF
DNA: TGTGCCAGCAGCGTAGCTGCGGGAACCTACGAGCAGTACTTC

J: TRBJ1-1
size: few
D: NA
V: TRBV15
CDR3: CATSRVDTEAFF
DNA: TGTGCCACGAGCCGGGTGGACACTGAAGCTTTCTTT

J: TRBJ2-3
size: NA
D: TRBD1
V: TRBV6-5
CDR3: CASRIGGDTQYF
DNA: TGTGCCAGCAGGATAGGGGGCGATACGCAGTATTTT

J: TRBJ2-7
size: NA
D: NA
V: TRBV7-9
CDR3: CASSYTQGGFYEQYF
DNA: TGTGCCAGCAGCTACACACAGGGGGGGTTCTACGAGCAGTACTTC

J: TRBJ2-3
size: NA
D: TRBD1
V: TRBV5-4
CDR3: CASSAGTGARTDTQYF
DNA: TGTGCCAGCAGCGCGGGGACAGGGGCACGAACAGATACGCAGTATTTT

J: TRBJ1-2
size: few
D: NA
V: TRBV10-3
CDR3: CAISESEVGYTF
DNA: TGTGCCATCAGTGAGTCGGAGGTTGGCTACACCTTC